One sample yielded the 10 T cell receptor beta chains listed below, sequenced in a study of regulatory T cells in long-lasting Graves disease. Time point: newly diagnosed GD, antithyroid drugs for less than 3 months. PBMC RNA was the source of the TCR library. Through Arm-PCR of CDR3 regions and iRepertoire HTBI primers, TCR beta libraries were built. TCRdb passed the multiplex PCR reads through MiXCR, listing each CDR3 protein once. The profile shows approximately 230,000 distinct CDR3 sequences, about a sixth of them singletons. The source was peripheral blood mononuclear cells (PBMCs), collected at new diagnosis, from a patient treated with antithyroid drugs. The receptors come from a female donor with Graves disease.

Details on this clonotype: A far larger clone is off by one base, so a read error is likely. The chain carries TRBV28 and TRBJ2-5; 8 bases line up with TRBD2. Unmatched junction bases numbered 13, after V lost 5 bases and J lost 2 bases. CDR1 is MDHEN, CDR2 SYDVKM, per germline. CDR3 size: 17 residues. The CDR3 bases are TGTGCCAGCAGTGATTCAGGACGGGGGGGCTTACAAGAGACCCAGTACTTC. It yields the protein CASSDSGRGGLQETQYF.

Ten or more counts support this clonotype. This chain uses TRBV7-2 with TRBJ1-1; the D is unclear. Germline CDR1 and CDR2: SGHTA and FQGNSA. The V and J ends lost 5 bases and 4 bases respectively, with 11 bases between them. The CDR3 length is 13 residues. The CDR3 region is CASSPPDFTEAFF. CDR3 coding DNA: TGTGCCAGCAGCCCTCCGGACTTCACTGAAGCTTTCTTT.

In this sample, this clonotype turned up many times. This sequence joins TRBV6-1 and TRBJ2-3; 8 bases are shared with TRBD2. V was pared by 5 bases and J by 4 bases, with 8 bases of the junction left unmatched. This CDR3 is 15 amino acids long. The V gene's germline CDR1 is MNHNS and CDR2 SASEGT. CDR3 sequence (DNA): TGTGCCAGCAGTCCAAGAAGCGGGAGCTCAGATACGCAGTATTTT. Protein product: CASSPRSGSSDTQYF.

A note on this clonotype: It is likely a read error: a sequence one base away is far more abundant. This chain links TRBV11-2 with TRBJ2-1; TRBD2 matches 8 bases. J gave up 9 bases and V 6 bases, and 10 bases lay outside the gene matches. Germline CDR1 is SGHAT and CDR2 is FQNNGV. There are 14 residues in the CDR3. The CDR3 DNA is TGTGCCAGCAGTCAAGCGGGAGTAATAGGTGAGCAGTTCTTC. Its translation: CASSQAGVIGEQFF.

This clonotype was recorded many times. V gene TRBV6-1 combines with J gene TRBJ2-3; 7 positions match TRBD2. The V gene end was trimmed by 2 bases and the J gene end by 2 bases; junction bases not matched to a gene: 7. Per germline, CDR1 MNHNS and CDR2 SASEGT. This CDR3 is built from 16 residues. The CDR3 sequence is CASSEPRSGDTDTQYF. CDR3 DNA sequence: TGTGCCAGCAGTGAACCCCGGAGCGGGGACACAGATACGCAGTATTTT.

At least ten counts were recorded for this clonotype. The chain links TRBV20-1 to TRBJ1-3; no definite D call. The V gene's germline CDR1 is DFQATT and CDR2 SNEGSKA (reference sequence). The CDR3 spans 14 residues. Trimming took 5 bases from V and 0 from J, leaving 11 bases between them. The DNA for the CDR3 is TGCAGTGCTGAGAGTCCCAGCTCTGGAAACACCATATATTTT. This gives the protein CSAESPSSGNTIYF.

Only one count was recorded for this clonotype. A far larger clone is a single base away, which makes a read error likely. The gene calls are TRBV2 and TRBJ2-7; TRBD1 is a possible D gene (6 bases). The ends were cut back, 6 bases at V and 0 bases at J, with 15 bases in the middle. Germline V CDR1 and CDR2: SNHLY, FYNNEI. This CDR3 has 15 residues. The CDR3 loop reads CASSRFGTPSYEQYF. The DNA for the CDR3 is TGTGCCAGCAGCAGGTTCGGGACACCCTCCTACGAGCAGTACTTC.

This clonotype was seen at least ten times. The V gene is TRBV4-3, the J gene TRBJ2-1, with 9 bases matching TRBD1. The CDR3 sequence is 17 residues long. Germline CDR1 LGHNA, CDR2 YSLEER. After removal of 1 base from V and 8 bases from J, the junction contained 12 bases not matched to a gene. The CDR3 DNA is TGCGCCAGCAGCCAAGCCCCGCCGGGACAGGGAGTCGATGAGCAGTTCTTC. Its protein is CASSQAPPGQGVDEQFF.

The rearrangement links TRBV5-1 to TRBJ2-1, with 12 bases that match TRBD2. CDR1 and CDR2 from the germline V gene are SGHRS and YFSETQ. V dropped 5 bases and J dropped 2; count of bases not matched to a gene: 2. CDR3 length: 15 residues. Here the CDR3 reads CASSRTSGTYNEQFF. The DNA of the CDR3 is TGCGCCAGCAGTCGGACTAGCGGGACCTACAATGAGCAGTTCTTC. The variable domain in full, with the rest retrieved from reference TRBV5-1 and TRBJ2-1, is KAGVTQTPRYLIKTRGQQVTLSCSPISGHRSVSWYQQTPGQGLQFLFEYFSETQRNKGNFPGRFSGRQFSNSRSEMNVSTLELGDSALYLCASSRTSGTYNEQFFGPGTRLTVL.

CDR3 nucleotide sequence: TGTGCCACCAGTAGCCTAGCGCAAGAGACCCAGTACTTC. As protein: CATSSLAQETQYF. The V gene is TRBV24-1, the J gene TRBJ2-5; perhaps TRBD2 as D (6 bases). V dropped 6 bases and J dropped 2 bases, with 9 bases sitting between them. This CDR3 spans 13 amino acids. Germline lookup yields CDR1 KGHDR and CDR2 SFDVKD.